The T cell receptor beta chain described here comes from a study of monozygotic twins with inflammatory bowel disease. Points from the study as a whole: Results did not support any single strong IBD-associated signal or clonotype.

The germline V gene has CDR1 SQVTM and CDR2 ANQGSEA. CDR3 length: 14 residues. Eight cDNA synthesis reactions were run for every sample. Nested PCRs of around 15 and 9 cycles, two in total, were run on TCRalpha and TCRbeta cDNA. No DNA is given; TCRdb re-called the 5' RACE reads and lists each CDR3 protein once. This specimen shows a few hundred thousand distinct CDR3 sequences; the ten leading clones hold less than 2%. In regard to this clonotype: Antigen specificity is unknown.

The sequence came from a human donor with ulcerative colitis or Crohn's disease, or a healthy co-twin of an affected twin (not recorded which). The sample was blood. The V call is TRBV29-1, the J call TRBJ2-5. The CDR3 is CSVARVDEQETQYF.